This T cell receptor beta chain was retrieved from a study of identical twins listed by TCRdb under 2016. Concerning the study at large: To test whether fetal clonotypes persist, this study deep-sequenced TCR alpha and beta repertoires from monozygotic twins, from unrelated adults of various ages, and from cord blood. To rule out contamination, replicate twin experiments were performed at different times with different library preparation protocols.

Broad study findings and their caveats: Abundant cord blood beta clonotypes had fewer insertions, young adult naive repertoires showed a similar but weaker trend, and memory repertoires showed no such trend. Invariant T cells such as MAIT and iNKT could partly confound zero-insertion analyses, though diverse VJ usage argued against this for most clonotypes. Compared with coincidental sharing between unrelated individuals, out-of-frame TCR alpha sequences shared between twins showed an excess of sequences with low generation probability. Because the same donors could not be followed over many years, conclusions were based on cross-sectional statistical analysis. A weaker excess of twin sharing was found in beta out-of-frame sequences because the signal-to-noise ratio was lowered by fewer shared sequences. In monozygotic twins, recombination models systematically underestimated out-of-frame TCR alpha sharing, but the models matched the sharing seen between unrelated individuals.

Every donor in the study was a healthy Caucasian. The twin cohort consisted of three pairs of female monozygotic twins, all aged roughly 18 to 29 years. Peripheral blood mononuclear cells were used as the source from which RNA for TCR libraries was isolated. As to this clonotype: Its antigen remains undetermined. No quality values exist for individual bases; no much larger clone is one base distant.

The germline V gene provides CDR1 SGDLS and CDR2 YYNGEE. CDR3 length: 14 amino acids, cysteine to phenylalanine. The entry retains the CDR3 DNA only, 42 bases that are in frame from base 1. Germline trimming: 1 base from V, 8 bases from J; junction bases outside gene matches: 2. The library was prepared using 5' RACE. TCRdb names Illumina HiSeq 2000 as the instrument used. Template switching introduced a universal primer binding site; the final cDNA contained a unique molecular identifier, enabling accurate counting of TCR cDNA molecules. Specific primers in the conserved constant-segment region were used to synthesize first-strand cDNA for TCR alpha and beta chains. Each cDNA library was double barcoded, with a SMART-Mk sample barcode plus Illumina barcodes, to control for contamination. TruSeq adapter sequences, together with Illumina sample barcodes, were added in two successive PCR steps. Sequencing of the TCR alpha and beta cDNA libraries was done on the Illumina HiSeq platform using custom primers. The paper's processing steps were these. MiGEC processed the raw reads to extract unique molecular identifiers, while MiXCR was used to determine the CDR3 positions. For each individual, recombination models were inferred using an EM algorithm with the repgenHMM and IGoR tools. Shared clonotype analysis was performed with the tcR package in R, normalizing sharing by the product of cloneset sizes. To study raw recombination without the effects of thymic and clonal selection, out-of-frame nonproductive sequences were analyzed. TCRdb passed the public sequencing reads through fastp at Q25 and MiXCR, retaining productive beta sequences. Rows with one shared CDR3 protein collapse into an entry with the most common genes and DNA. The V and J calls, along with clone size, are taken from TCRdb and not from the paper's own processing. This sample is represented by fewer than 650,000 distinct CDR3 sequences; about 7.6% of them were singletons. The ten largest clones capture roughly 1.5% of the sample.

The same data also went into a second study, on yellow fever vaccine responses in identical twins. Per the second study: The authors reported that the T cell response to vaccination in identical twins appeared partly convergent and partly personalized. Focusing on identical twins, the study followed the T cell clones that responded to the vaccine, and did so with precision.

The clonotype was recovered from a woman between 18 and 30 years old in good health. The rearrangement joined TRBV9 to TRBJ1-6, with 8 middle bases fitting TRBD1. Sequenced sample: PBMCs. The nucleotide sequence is TGTGCCAGCAGCGTACAGGGGGCTGATTCACCCCTCCACTTT. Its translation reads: CASSVQGADSPLHF.